Described below is a single T cell receptor beta chain sequence and its context. Its target is unknown. This sample is drawn from a study of shared clonotypes between healthy human individuals. Study as a whole: Sampling drew on donors who were a couple of women and three men aged 18 to 49. Study-wide findings and caveats: A reduction in generation probabilities was seen for non-shared clonotypes relative to those shared by all four donors. Naive subsets generally exceeded memory subsets in estimated richness. Only blood underwent sampling, and tissue repertoires likely differ.

Naive CD8 cells comprised CD45RO-negative, CCR7-positively selected cells, excluding terminally differentiated effector memory CD45RA+ cells. Germline V lookup: CDR1 SGDLS, CDR2 YYNGEE. The germline V and J ends were trimmed by 0 bases and 2 bases, with 10 bases remaining between them. The CDR3 sequence is 15 residues long. Sequencing was performed with immunoSEQ multiplex PCR; in TCRdb, only in-frame clones are kept and a portion is missing. In the table there are some 2 million clones, approximately 95% of which are singletons. This chain uses TRBV9 with TRBJ2-3, with unresolved D. Sequenced sample: naive CD8+ T cells sorted from blood. This sequence was found in a man between 18 and 35 years old in good health. CDR3 coding DNA: TGTGCCAGCAGCGTAGACTTTTTGGACACAGATACGCAGTATTTT. This codes for CASSVDFLDTDTQYF.